A selection of T cell receptor beta chains follows, all from one sample in a study of long-term antiretroviral therapy in people with HIV. Profiled with immunoSEQ multiplex PCR; TCRdb holds only in-frame clones, not every one. The data hold 15,000 to 20,000 clones, with 75% to 85% observed a single time. The sequencing used unsorted PBMCs, collected at the start of antiretroviral therapy, before treatment. Receptors originate from a man aged 18 to 35 with HIV. CDR3s include the opening cysteine and the closing phenylalanine or tryptophan. The D gene is left open where the match is weak. The size entry is marked missing in some rows and otherwise reads once, few, many or a size class.

J gene	D gene	V gene	clone size	CDR3 protein	CDR3 DNA
TRBJ1-1	-	TRBV7-6	-	CASSLAETTGGRNTEAFF	TGTGCCAGCAGCTTAGCGGAAACGACAGGAGGTAGGAACACTGAAGCTTTCTTT
TRBJ2-7	-	TRBV13	-	CASSLGVLAYEQYF	TGTGCCAGCAGCTTAGGCGTCCTAGCCTACGAGCAGTACTTC
TRBJ1-1	-	TRBV10-3	-	CAISESYGAEAFF	TGTGCCATCAGTGAGTCGTATGGGGCTGAAGCTTTCTTT
TRBJ2-1	TRBD1	TRBV4-1	-	CASSPTQGGPYNEQFF	TGCGCCAGCAGCCCAACACAGGGGGGTCCGTACAATGAGCAGTTCTTC
TRBJ2-1	TRBD1	TRBV27	-	CASSLSLTGNEQFF	TGTGCCAGCAGTTTATCCCTGACAGGGAATGAGCAGTTCTTC
TRBJ2-7	-	TRBV28	-	CASRGEIHYEQYF	TGTGCCAGCAGAGGAGAGATACACTACGAGCAGTACTTC
TRBJ2-7	-	TRBV28	-	CASSSPLLSSYEQYF	TGTGCCAGCAGTTCCCCTCTACTCTCTAGCTACGAGCAGTACTTC
TRBJ1-1	-	TRBV19	-	CASRPSNTEAFF	TGTGCCAGTAGACCGTCGAACACTGAAGCTTTCTTT
TRBJ1-3	-	TRBV2	once	CASSNSRSGNTIYF	TGTGCCAGCAGTAACTCGAGGAGTGGAAACACCATATATTTT
TRBJ2-5	TRBD2	TRBV19	medium-sized	CASSPGGETQYF	TGTGCCAGTAGTCCCGGGGGGGAGACCCAGTACTTC
TRBJ1-1	-	TRBV13	-	CASSFGGVYTEAFF	TGTGCCAGCAGCTTCGGGGGCGTTTACACTGAAGCTTTCTTT
TRBJ2-5	TRBD2	TRBV5-1	once	CASSSGLASQQETQYF	TGCGCCAGCAGCTCCGGACTAGCGTCACAACAAGAGACCCAGTACTTC
TRBJ2-7	-	TRBV6-5	few	CASSRGTSYEQYF	TGTGCCAGCAGTCGGGGGACCTCCTACGAGCAGTACTTC
TRBJ1-1	-	TRBV13	-	CASSPRGGPTRTNTEAFF	TGTGCCAGCAGCCCCCGGGGGGGGCCCACTCGGACGAACACTGAAGCTTTCTTT
TRBJ1-2	-	TRBV25-1	few	CASSAGRLNYGYTF	TGTGCCAGCAGTGCGGGACGGTTGAACTATGGCTACACCTTC
TRBJ1-2	TRBD1	TRBV5-1	-	CASNPGTGGYGYTF	TGCGCCAGCAACCCCGGGACAGGTGGTTATGGCTACACCTTC
TRBJ2-1	-	TRBV10-1	-	CASSDLVNNEQFF	TGCGCCAGCAGTGATTTGGTTAACAATGAGCAGTTCTTC
TRBJ1-3	-	TRBV19	-	CASSKLGSSGNTIYF	TGTGCCAGTAGTAAACTGGGAAGCTCTGGAAACACCATATATTTT
TRBJ2-2	-	TRBV7-9	-	CADSGGVGLNTGELFF	TGTGCCGATAGCGGTGGAGTCGGGTTGAACACCGGGGAGCTGTTTTTT
TRBJ1-1	-	TRBV7-9	-	CASSSATEAFF	TGTGCCAGCAGCTCCGCTACTGAAGCTTTCTTT
TRBJ2-7	TRBD2	TRBV28	-	CASSPQARLARRGYEQYF	TGTGCCAGCAGTCCCCAGGCCCGACTAGCGCGGCGCGGCTACGAGCAGTACTTC
TRBJ1-4	-	TRBV9	-	CASSDSSWDAGSASEKLFF	TGTGCCAGCAGCGATAGCTCATGGGACGCCGGCTCGGCCAGTGAAAAACTGTTTTTT
TRBJ1-5	TRBD1	TRBV19	-	CASSYSGTGNQPQHF	TGTGCCAGTAGTTACTCCGGGACAGGCAATCAGCCCCAGCATTTT
TRBJ2-1	TRBD2	TRBV11-3	-	CASSLSGTSGSRKGDEQFF	TGTGCCAGCAGCCTCTCCGGGACTAGCGGGAGTAGGAAGGGCGATGAGCAGTTCTTC
TRBJ2-1	-	TRBV19	medium-sized	CASSIAGGSEQFF	TGTGCCAGTAGTATAGCCGGGGGCAGTGAGCAGTTCTTC
TRBJ2-2	TRBD1	TRBV7-8	-	CASSLARQGRNTGELFF	TGTGCCAGCAGCTTAGCGCGACAGGGTAGGAACACCGGGGAGCTGTTTTTT
TRBJ2-1	-	TRBV25-1	once	CASSGRRNEQFF	TGTGCCAGCAGCGGGCGGCGTAATGAGCAGTTCTTC
TRBJ2-6	-	TRBV4-3	-	CASSLSGASGANVLTF	TGCGCCAGCAGCCTTTCTGGCGCCTCTGGGGCCAACGTCCTGACTTTC
TRBJ1-1	-	TRBV5-4	once	CASSFTGFNTEAFF	TGTGCCAGCAGCTTCACAGGTTTCAACACTGAAGCTTTCTTT
TRBJ2-3	-	TRBV11-2	-	CASSLESDTQYF	TGTGCCAGCAGCTTGGAATCGGATACGCAGTATTTT